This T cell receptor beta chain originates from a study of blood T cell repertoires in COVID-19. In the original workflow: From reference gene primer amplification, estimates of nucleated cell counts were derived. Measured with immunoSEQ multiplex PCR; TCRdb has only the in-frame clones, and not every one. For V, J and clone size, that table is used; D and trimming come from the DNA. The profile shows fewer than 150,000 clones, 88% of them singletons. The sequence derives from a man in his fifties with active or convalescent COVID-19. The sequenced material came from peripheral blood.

Written as DNA, the CDR3 is TGTGCCACCAGTGATGTCGGGACTAGCGGGAGGCAAGAGACCCAGTACTTC. Amino acids: CATSDVGTSGRQETQYF. The rearrangement uses TRBV24-1 and TRBJ2-5; the match to TRBD2 covers 15 bases. CDR3 length equals 17 residues. The junction had 3 bases not matched to a gene; V was cut back by 3 bases and J by 2 bases. Per the germline V gene, CDR1 is KGHDR and CDR2 is SFDVKD.